Each of the 15 T cell receptor beta chains below was sequenced from the same sample in a study of blood T cell repertoires in COVID-19 (dated by TCRdb to 2018 to 2020). Receptor amplification or capture employed the immunoSEQ multiplex PCR assay. TCRdb took this table from immuneACCESS and kept in-frame rearrangements with V and J called. Such tables lack part of the clones; where checked against another copy, unresolved V genes explain under half of the gap, and the rest is unexplained. This sample has approximately 200,000 clones in its table, and around 85% of those were observed once. The biggest ten clones account for around 20% of the sample. The sequenced sample was PBMCs or T cells enriched from blood (not recorded which). The receptors were gathered from a middle-aged man who had recovered from COVID-19.

The genes are TRBV27 and TRBJ2-1, with TRBD2 identical over 13 bases. CDR3 size: 16 residues. J was trimmed by 4 bases and V by 5 bases; bases with no gene match: 5. The germline V gene has CDR1 MNHEY and CDR2 SMNVEV (reference sequence). The CDR3 sequence: CASSQGLAGLYNEQFF. CDR3 DNA sequence: TGTGCCAGCAGTCAGGGACTAGCGGGGTTATACAATGAGCAGTTCTTC.

The rearrangement joins TRBV12-3 or TRBV12-4 to TRBJ2-5, with D maybe TRBD2 (5 bases). The length of the CDR3 is 12 residues. Trimming removed 3 bases at V and 4 bases at J, with 6 bases between. DNA of the CDR3: TGTGCCAGCAGTTTTGCGGGAGAGACCCAGTACTTC. It yields the protein CASSFAGETQYF.

This chain uses TRBV4-1 with TRBJ2-6, with D tentatively TRBD1 (6 bases). The germline V and J ends were trimmed by 4 bases and 0 bases, with 13 bases remaining between them. This CDR3 has 17 amino acids. The germline gives CDR1 MGHRA, CDR2 YSYEKL. CDR3 nucleotide sequence: TGCGCCAGCAGCCTCGGGACACTCAGCTCTGGGGCCAACGTCCTGACTTTC. This gives the protein CASSLGTLSSGANVLTF.

V is TRBV27 and J is TRBJ1-6, with 9 bases that match TRBD1. J was trimmed by 7 bases and V by 4 bases; bases with no gene match: 11. CDR3 size: 17 residues. Looked up from germline, CDR1 is MNHEY and CDR2 is SMNVEV (reference sequence). DNA of the CDR3: TGTGCCAGCAGTTCCCCCTCGGGGACAGGGTGGAATTCACCCCTCCACTTT. Translation: CASSSPSGTGWNSPLHF.

CDR3: CASSSGSGWEQFF. The CDR3 bases are TGTGCCAGTAGTAGCGGGAGTGGTTGGGAGCAGTTCTTC. V gene TRBV19 combines with J gene TRBJ2-1; TRBD2 matches at 7 bases. Trimming at V came to 4 bases and at J to 10 bases, leaving 7 bases not matched to a gene. The CDR3 is made up of 13 amino acids. The germline gives CDR1 LNHDA, CDR2 SQIVND (reference sequence).

This clone was detected a few times. The same CDR3 can be traced to other DNA sequences in this sample. The chain has TRBV5-4 and TRBJ2-5; perhaps TRBD2 as D (6 bases). The V end was cut by 1 base, the J end by 5 bases, with 9 bases between. The CDR3 covers 13 residues. Per the germline V gene, CDR1 is SGHNT and CDR2 is YYREEE (reference sequence). This CDR3 reads CASSLKGRETQYF. The CDR3 DNA reads as TGTGCCAGCAGCTTGAAGGGGAGGGAGACCCAGTACTTC.

This clone showed up just once. For the CDR3, the DNA is TGCGCCAGCAGCGGGACTAGCGGGACCCGCCCAGATACGCAGTATTTT. Translation: CASSGTSGTRPDTQYF. The chain links TRBV5-1 to TRBJ2-3, with 13 nucleotides matching TRBD2. The CDR3 consists of 16 residues. From germline, CDR1 is SGHRS and CDR2 YFSETQ. V was pared by 4 bases and J by 4 bases, with 6 bases of the junction left unmatched.

Only one count was recorded for this clone. The chain joins TRBV6-5 to TRBJ1-6, with TRBD1 matching over 7 bases. This CDR3 comprises 13 residues. Per the germline V gene, CDR1 is MNHEY and CDR2 is SVGAGI. V dropped 5 bases and J dropped 6; count of bases not matched to a gene: 1. The CDR3 region is CASSQGVNSPLHF. The CDR3 nucleotides are TGTGCCAGCAGTCAGGGGGTTAATTCACCCCTCCACTTT.

The chain links TRBV30 to TRBJ2-7; 8 nucleotides line up with TRBD2. With V trimmed by 0 bases and J by 9 bases, 13 bases remained unmatched. This CDR3 spans 15 amino acids. The germline V gene has CDR1 GTSNPN and CDR2 SVGIG (reference sequence). CDR3 sequence (DNA): TGTGCCTGGAGTGTACTAACGGGAGGGAGCGGAGGGCAGTACTTC. Amino acid sequence: CAWSVLTGGSGGQYF.

CDR3 bases: TGTGCCAGCGCTCCCGGGACAGGGAGGACTGAAGCTTTCTTT. Translating gives CASAPGTGRTEAFF. The chain employs TRBV6-5 and TRBJ1-1, with 9 bases aligning to TRBD1. This CDR3 spans 14 amino acids. Germline CDR1 MNHEY, CDR2 SVGAGI. The trim removed 8 bases at V and 5 bases at J, leaving 9 bases unmatched.

V and J are TRBV5-4 and TRBJ1-2; D is undetermined. Germline CDR1 reads SGHNT; CDR2 reads YYREEE (reference sequence). This CDR3 is 13 amino acids long. The germline V and J ends were trimmed by 6 bases and 5 bases, with 14 bases remaining between them. The CDR3 sequence is CASTSPREYGYTF. DNA of the CDR3: TGTGCCAGCACCTCCCCCCGAGAGTATGGCTACACCTTC.

The chain employs TRBV5-1 and TRBJ2-3, with a tentative D call TRBD2 (6 bases). Between the trimmed V and J ends, which lost 4 bases and 6 bases, there was a span of 21 bases. The CDR3 spans 16 residues. CDR1 and CDR2 from the germline V gene are SGHRS and YFSETQ. The CDR3 region is CASSPFLARREDTQYF. The CDR3 DNA is TGCGCCAGCAGCCCTTTCCTAGCGCGCCGGGAGGATACGCAGTATTTT.

V is TRBV11-1 and J is TRBJ2-7, with 7 positions matching TRBD2. J was trimmed by 3 bases and V by 3 bases; bases with no gene match: 2. The germline V gene has CDR1 SGHAT and CDR2 FQDESV (reference sequence). CDR3 length: 13 amino acids. CDR3 DNA sequence: TGTGCCAGCAGCTTCCGGACTAGCTACGAGCAGTACTTC. Translation: CASSFRTSYEQYF.

This chain links TRBV19 with TRBJ2-3; TRBD2 is a possible D gene (7 bases). Germline V gene lookup returns CDR1 LNHDA and CDR2 SQIVND (reference sequence). Trimming removed 4 bases from V and 0 bases from J, with 20 bases in between. The CDR3 contains 18 residues. The CDR3 DNA reads as TGTGCCAGTAGTAAAAACTTAAAGGGGGGGACTAGCACAGATACGCAGTATTTT. It encodes CASSKNLKGGTSTDTQYF. Full variable domain (missing parts from reference TRBV19 and TRBJ2-3): DGGITQSPKYLFRKEGQNVTLSCEQNLNHDAMYWYRQDPGQGLRLIYYSQIVNDFQKGDIAEGYSVSREKKESFPLTVTSAQKNPTAFYLCASSKNLKGGTSTDTQYFGPGTRLTVL.

This chain joins TRBV7-9 and TRBJ2-7; 7 bases align to TRBD2. The CDR3 contains 17 residues. Germline V gives CDR1 SEHNR, CDR2 FQNEAQ (reference sequence). With V trimmed by 2 bases and J by 0 bases, 10 bases remained unmatched. CDR3 in DNA: TGTGCCAGCAGCTTATCCTCCGCGTCTAGCGGCTCCTACGAGCAGTACTTC. It is translated as CASSLSSASSGSYEQYF.